The 14 T cell receptor beta chains listed next were all sequenced from one sample in a study of blood T cells in healthy people across ages (dated by TCRdb to the mid-2010s). The library was built by means of 5' RACE. These reads were obtained on an Illumina HiSeq 2500. A second PCR of roughly 7 to 12 cycles was run with a J-beta primer mix and a sample-barcoded 5' primer. TCRdb reanalyzed the raw reads on its own, using fastp at Q25 for trimming and MiXCR for clone calling, and kept in-frame beta chains. Entries that share a CDR3 protein sequence are merged under the most common genes and DNA. The sample table records around 900,000 distinct CDR3 sequences; 29% of these occur just once. The top ten clones comprise 15% to 20% of the sample. The material sequenced was blood. All receptors derive from an elderly woman in good health.

This clonotype appeared many times. V and J are TRBV14 and TRBJ2-1; D ambiguous. V was pared by 0 bases and J by 9 bases, with 6 bases between. CDR1 and CDR2 (germline): SGHDN, FVKESK. The CDR3 runs to 12 residues. CDR3 loop: CASSQEYGEQFF. For the CDR3, the DNA is TGTGCCAGCAGCCAAGAATACGGTGAGCAGTTCTTC.

This clonotype was picked up a small number of times. This sequence joins TRBV30 and TRBJ1-2; TRBD1 agrees at 9 bases. The CDR3 is 16 residues long. Germline CDR1 and CDR2: GTSNPN and SVGIG (reference sequence). V dropped 3 bases and J dropped 6; count of bases not matched to a gene: 14. The CDR3 nucleotides are TGTGCCTGGAGAGACTTCGACAGGGGGACTCGAAATGGCTACACCTTC. It yields the protein CAWRDFDRGTRNGYTF.

Turning to this clonotype: With a much larger clone just one base away, this may be a read error. This chain uses TRBV7-2 with TRBJ1-5, with D uncertain. Germline V gene data show CDR1 as SGHTA and CDR2 as FQGNSA. Trimming left V 4 bases short and J 9 bases short, with 16 bases between. This CDR3 spans 14 amino acids. The CDR3 coding sequence is TGTGCCAGCAGCTGGGGTGGCCACATGACGCCCCAGCATTTT. Translation: CASSWGGHMTPQHF.

This clonotype was seen many times. The chain employs TRBV7-8 and TRBJ2-3, with 14 bases fitting TRBD2. The junction had 8 bases not matched to a gene; V was cut back by 1 base and J by 2 bases. CDR3 length: 19 amino acids. The V gene's germline CDR1 is SGHVS and CDR2 FQNEAQ. CDR3 residues: CASSLEGLAGGYYTDTQYF. DNA for the CDR3: TGTGCCAGCAGCTTAGAAGGACTAGCGGGGGGCTACTACACAGATACGCAGTATTTT.

This clonotype was detected ten times or more. The V call is TRBV25-1, the J call TRBJ1-2; 7 bases are shared with TRBD1. V gave up 4 bases and J gave up 8 bases; unmatched junction bases: 13. The CDR3 totals 15 residues. Germline-derived CDR1 and CDR2 are MGHDK and SYGVNS. The CDR3 spells CASSARGGGASGYTF. The CDR3, as DNA: TGTGCCAGCAGTGCGCGGGGAGGGGGCGCATCCGGCTACACCTTC.

This clonotype was observed a handful of times. The genes are TRBV7-9 and TRBJ1-4; D call uncertain. This CDR3 has 16 amino acids. V gave up 2 bases and J gave up 0 bases, with 10 bases separating them. Germline values: CDR1 SEHNR, CDR2 FQNEAQ (reference sequence). CDR3 nucleotides: TGTGCCAGCAGCTTATCCCCGGGCCCAACTAATGAAAAACTGTTTTTT. This encodes CASSLSPGPTNEKLFF. The full variable domain, its missing parts supplied by reference TRBV7-9 and TRBJ1-4, is DTGVSQNPRHKITKRGQNVTFRCDPISEHNRLYWYRQTLGQGPEFLTYFQNEAQLEKSRLLSDRFSAERPKGSFSTLEIQRTEQGDSAMYLCASSLSPGPTNEKLFFGSGTQLSVL.

This clonotype was detected ten times or more. V gene TRBV6-1 combines with J gene TRBJ2-7; D not resolved. V was cut by 5 bases and J by 0 bases, with 5 bases left in between. This CDR3 is built from 12 residues. Germline CDR1 is MNHNS and CDR2 is SASEGT. As DNA, the CDR3 is TGTGCCAGCAGTCAGACCTCCTACGAGCAGTACTTC. This sequence encodes CASSQTSYEQYF.

This clonotype has a count of ten or more. The chain combines TRBV20-1 with TRBJ1-1, with D perhaps matching TRBD1 (6 bases). Germline values: CDR1 DFQATT, CDR2 SNEGSKA (reference sequence). V lost 2 bases to trimming and J lost 0 bases, with 7 bases between them. The CDR3 loop spans 13 amino acids. The CDR3: CSARTGMNTEAFF. CDR3 coding DNA: TGCAGTGCTAGAACAGGGATGAACACTGAAGCTTTCTTT.

This clonotype turned up a few times. V is TRBV12-3 or TRBV12-4 and J is TRBJ2-6, with D unresolved. The V and J ends lost 7 bases and 0 bases respectively, with 10 bases between them. This CDR3 is 15 amino acids long. The DNA of the CDR3 is TGTGCCAGCACCCAACCCCTCTCTGGGGCCAACGTCCTGACTTTC. Residues: CASTQPLSGANVLTF.

The sample holds a few counts of this clonotype. One base away lies a much larger clone, so this may be a sequencing read error. This chain joins TRBV6-5 and TRBJ2-1, with TRBD2 identical over 8 bases. The J call is doubtful: the DNA matches TRBJ2-7 better. Per germline, CDR1 MNHEY and CDR2 SVGAGI. The CDR3 length is 15 residues. Written as DNA, the CDR3 is TGTGCCAGCAGTTACGCCGGGGGGGCCTACAATGAGCAGTACTTC. Translation: CASSYAGGAYNEQYF.

Only a few counts were recorded for this clonotype. This sequence joins TRBV20-1 and TRBJ1-5; tentative D call: TRBD1 (5 bases). The germline gives CDR1 DFQATT, CDR2 SNEGSKA (reference sequence). Trimming stripped 0 bases from V and 3 bases from J, with 12 bases between. CDR3 size: 15 residues. CDR3 in amino acids: CSARDLSGLNQPQHF. CDR3 nucleotides: TGCAGTGCTAGAGATCTCTCAGGGCTCAATCAGCCCCAGCATTTT.

The chain uses TRBV20-1 and TRBJ2-7; D perhaps matches TRBD2 (5 bases). Per the germline V gene, CDR1 is DFQATT and CDR2 is SNEGSKA (reference sequence). Trimming left V 1 base short and J 3 bases short, with 10 bases between. This CDR3 comprises 13 residues. CDR3 DNA: TGCAGTGCTAGAGCGGGGAACTTCTACGAGCAGTACTTC. It translates to CSARAGNFYEQYF.

This rearrangement joins TRBV7-2 to TRBJ1-1, with D hard to call. There are 13 residues in the CDR3. Germline CDR1 SGHTA, CDR2 FQGNSA. V lost 2 bases and J 2 bases, leaving 6 bases between the germline ends. For the CDR3, the DNA is TGTGCCAGCAGCTTACACAGCAACACTGAAGCTTTCTTT. Its translation is CASSLHSNTEAFF. Filled out from reference TRBV7-2 and TRBJ1-1, the complete variable domain reads GAGVSQSPSNKVTEKGKDVELRCDPISGHTALYWYRQSLGQGLEFLIYFQGNSAPDKSGLPSDRFSAERTGGSVSTLTIQRTQQEDSAVYLCASSLHSNTEAFFGQGTRLTVV.

J is TRBJ2-5 and V is TRBV18; 8 bases are shared with TRBD1. In germline, CDR1 is KGHSH, CDR2 LQKENI. This CDR3 has 15 residues. Unmatched junction bases numbered 12, after V lost 1 base and J lost 11 bases. Here the CDR3 DNA reads TGTGCCAGCTCACCACAAGCTACAGGGGGGAAGGAGCAGTACTTC. Amino acid sequence: CASSPQATGGKEQYF.